The clone carrying this T cell receptor (beta chain) was detected ten times or more. What it binds is unknown. This sample stems from a study of T cells after yellow fever vaccination. Whole-study findings and limits: Clonotype sharing between CD4 and CD8 compartments was small. Compared with primary, the secondary response was weaker and peaked at day 5, not 15.

5'RACE template switching generated TCR cDNA, adding a universal primer site and UMIs. TCRdb fed the 5' RACE reads into MiXCR, producing one record per CDR3 protein. The table includes fewer than 450,000 distinct CDR3 sequences, about 7.8% detected once. The sample in question was PBMCs, obtained roughly 47 days after the first yellow fever vaccination. The TCR was taken from a young man who received the YFV17D yellow fever vaccine.

Here the CDR3 reads CASSLVWGETQYF. The DNA for the CDR3 is TGTGCCAGCAGCTTAGTATGGGGAGAGACCCAGTACTTC. The J gene is TRBJ2-5, the V gene TRBV7-2, with unresolved D. The ends were cut back, 1 base at V and 4 bases at J, with 7 bases in the middle. CDR3 length equals 13 residues. Germline-derived CDR1 and CDR2 are SGHTA and FQGNSA.